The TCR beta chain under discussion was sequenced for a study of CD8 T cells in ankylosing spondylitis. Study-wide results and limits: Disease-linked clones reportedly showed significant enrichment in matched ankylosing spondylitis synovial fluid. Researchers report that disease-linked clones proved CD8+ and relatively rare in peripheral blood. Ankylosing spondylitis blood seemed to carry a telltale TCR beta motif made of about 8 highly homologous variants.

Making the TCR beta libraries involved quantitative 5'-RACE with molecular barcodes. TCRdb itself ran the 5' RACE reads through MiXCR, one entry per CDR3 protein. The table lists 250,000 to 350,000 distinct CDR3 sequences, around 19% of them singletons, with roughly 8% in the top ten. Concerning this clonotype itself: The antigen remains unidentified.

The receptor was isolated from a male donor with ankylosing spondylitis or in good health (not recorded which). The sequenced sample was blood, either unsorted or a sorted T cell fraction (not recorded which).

CDR3 nucleotide sequence: TGCGCCAGCAGTCTCTCAGGACAGGCTGAAAAACTGTTTTTT. Protein: CASSLSGQAEKLFF. The chain recombines TRBV5-1 with TRBJ1-4; TRBD1 matches 7 bases. The CDR3 covers 14 residues. The germline gives CDR1 SGHRS, CDR2 YFSETQ. The junction had 8 bases not matched to a gene; V was cut back by 5 bases and J by 7 bases.